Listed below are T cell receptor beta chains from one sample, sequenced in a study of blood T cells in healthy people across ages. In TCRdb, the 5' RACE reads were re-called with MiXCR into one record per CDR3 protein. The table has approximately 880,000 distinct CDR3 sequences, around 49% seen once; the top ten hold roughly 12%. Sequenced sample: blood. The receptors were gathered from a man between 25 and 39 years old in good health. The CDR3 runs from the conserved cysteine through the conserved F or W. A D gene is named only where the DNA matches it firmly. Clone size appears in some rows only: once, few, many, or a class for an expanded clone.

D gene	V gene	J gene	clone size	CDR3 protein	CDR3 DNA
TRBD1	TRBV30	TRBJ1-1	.	CAWIGDSNTEAFF	TGTGCCTGGATAGGGGACAGTAACACTGAAGCTTTCTTT
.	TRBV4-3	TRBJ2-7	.	CASSPGSQGNEQYF	TGCGCCAGCAGCCCTGGAAGTCAGGGGAATGAGCAGTACTTC
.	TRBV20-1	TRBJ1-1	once	CSAPRGQAEAFF	TGCAGTGCTCCTCGGGGGCAGGCAGAAGCTTTCTTT
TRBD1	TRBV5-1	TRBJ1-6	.	CASSLGDRGANSPLHF	TGCGCCAGCAGCTTGGGGGACAGGGGAGCTAATTCACCCCTCCACTTT
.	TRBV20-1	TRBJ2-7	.	CSATPADKYSYEQYF	TGCAGTGCTACCCCCGCGGACAAATATTCCTACGAGCAGTACTTC
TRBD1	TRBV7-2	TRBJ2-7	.	CASSFNRGKSYGQYF	TGTGCCAGCAGCTTTAACAGGGGGAAGAGCTACGGGCAGTACTTC
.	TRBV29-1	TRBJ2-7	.	CSVEVDSQYEQYF	TGCAGCGTTGAGGTGGACAGTCAGTACGAGCAGTACTTC
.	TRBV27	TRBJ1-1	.	CASSLSPGNLGGTEAFF	TGTGCCAGCAGTTTATCGCCAGGCAACCTCGGTGGCACTGAAGCTTTCTTT
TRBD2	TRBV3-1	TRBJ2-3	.	CASTPSGVSTDTQYF	TGTGCCAGCACACCAAGCGGGGTCAGCACAGATACGCAGTATTTT
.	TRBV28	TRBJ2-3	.	CASSIYSDTQYF	TGTGCCAGCAGTATCTACTCAGATACGCAGTATTTT
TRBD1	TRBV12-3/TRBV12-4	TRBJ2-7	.	CASRGTGRSCEQYF	TGTGCCAGCAGGGGGACAGGGAGGTCCTGCGAGCAGTACTTC
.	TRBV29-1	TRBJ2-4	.	CSVEDFGSTGKNIQYF	TGCAGCGTTGAAGATTTTGGGAGCACCGGGAAAAACATTCAGTACTTC
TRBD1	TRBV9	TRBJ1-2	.	CASSPRLTGGIYGYTF	TGTGCCAGCAGCCCCCGATTGACAGGGGGCATCTATGGCTACACCTTC
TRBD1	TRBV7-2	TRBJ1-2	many	CASSPRDRDGYTF	TGCGCCAGCAGCCCCCGGGACAGAGATGGCTACACCTTC
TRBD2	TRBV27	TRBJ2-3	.	CASMRRGGSDTQYF	TGTGCCAGCATGAGACGGGGGGGTTCAGATACGCAGTATTTT
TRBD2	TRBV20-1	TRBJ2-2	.	CSARALAENTGELFF	TGCAGTGCTAGAGCCCTAGCGGAGAACACCGGGGAGCTGTTTTTT
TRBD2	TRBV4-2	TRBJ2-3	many	CASSVQTSGDGDTQYF	TGTGCCAGCAGCGTTCAGACTAGCGGGGATGGAGATACGCAGTATTTT
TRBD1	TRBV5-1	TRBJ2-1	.	CASSLDGTGYNEQFF	TGCGCCAGCAGCTTGGACGGGACAGGCTACAATGAGCAGTTCTTC
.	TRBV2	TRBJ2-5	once	CASALRQGLGEQYF	TGTGCCAGCGCTCTCAGGCAGGGGTTGGGGGAGCAGTACTTC
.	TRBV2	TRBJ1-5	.	CASSDRERQPQHF	TGTGCCAGCAGTGACAGGGAAAGACAGCCCCAGCATTTT
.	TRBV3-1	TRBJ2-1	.	CASSLGTSHQFF	TGTGCCAGCAGCCTAGGGACTTCCCATCAGTTCTTC
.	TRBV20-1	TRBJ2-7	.	CSAGAQRSSYEQYF	TGCAGTGCAGGGGCACAGCGGAGCTCCTACGAGCAGTACTTC
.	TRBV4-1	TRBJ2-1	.	CASSQDRARLGDEQFF	TGCGCCAGCAGCCAAGATCGGGCCAGGCTCGGGGATGAGCAGTTCTTC
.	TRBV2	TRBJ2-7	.	CASSEVGPQYGQYF	TGTGCCAGCAGTGAAGTGGGTCCCCAATACGGGCAGTACTTC
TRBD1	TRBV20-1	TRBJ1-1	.	CSASPPGGNTEAFF	TGCAGTGCTAGCCCCCCAGGGGGGAACACTGAAGCTTTCTTT
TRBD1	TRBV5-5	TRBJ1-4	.	CASSITGVNEKLFF	TGTGCCAGCAGCATCACAGGGGTTAATGAAAAACTGTTTTTT
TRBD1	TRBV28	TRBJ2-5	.	CASSFLDRGLGEQYF	TGTGCCAGCAGTTTCCTCGACAGGGGGCTGGGAGAGCAGTACTTC
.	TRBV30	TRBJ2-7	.	CAWTRPSYYEQYF	TGTGCCTGGACCCGACCAAGCTACTACGAGCAGTACTTC
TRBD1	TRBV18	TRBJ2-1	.	CASSPGDRGFDEQFF	TGTGCCAGCTCACCAGGCGACAGGGGTTTTGATGAGCAGTTCTTC
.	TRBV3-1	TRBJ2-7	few	CASSHQVLSYEQYF	TGTGCCAGCAGCCATCAGGTACTCTCCTACGAGCAGTACTTC
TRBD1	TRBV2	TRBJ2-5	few	CARRDRGYQETQYF	TGTGCCAGACGGGACAGGGGTTATCAAGAGACCCAGTACTTC
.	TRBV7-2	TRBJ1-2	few	CASSFRSYGYTF	TGTGCCAGCAGTTTTCGCAGTTATGGCTACACCTTC
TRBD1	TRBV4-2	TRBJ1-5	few	CASSQERGQGYQPQHF	TGTGCCAGCAGCCAAGAGAGGGGACAGGGATATCAGCCCCAGCATTTT
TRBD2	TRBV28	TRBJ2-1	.	CASLAGGRGFGEQFF	TGTGCCAGCCTCGCGGGGGGCCGAGGTTTCGGTGAGCAGTTCTTC
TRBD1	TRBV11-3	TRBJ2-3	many	CASSSRDRGPEDTQYF	TGTGCCAGCAGCTCGCGGGACAGGGGGCCTGAGGATACGCAGTATTTT
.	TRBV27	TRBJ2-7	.	CASSDGLSAEQYF	TGTGCCAGCAGTGATGGACTGAGTGCCGAGCAGTACTTC
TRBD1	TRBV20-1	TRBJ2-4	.	CSARSTGGTRKNIQYF	TGCAGTGCTAGATCGACAGGGGGCACGAGAAAAAACATTCAGTACTTC
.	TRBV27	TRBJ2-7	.	CASSPGWPYEQYF	TGTGCCAGCAGTCCCGGATGGCCCTACGAGCAGTACTTC
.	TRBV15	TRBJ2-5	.	CATSRDRTVQETQYF	TGTGCCACCAGCAGAGATCGAACAGTTCAAGAGACCCAGTACTTC
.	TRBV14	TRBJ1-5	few	CASSRDHNQPQHF	TGTGCCAGCAGCCGGGACCACAATCAGCCCCAGCATTTT
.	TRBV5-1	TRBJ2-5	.	CASSVGDKETQYF	TGCGCCAGCAGTGTCGGGGACAAGGAGACCCAGTACTTC
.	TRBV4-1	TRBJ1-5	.	CASSQGLQGSNQPQHF	TGCGCCAGCAGCCAAGGCCTGCAGGGGAGCAATCAGCCCCAGCATTTT
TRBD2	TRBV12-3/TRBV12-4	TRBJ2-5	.	CASSSGGAVETQYF	TGTGCCAGCAGTTCCGGGGGGGCGGTTGAGACCCAGTACTTC
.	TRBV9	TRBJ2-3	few	CASSVGDRGTDTQYF	TGTGCCAGCAGCGTAGGGGATCGGGGAACAGATACGCAGTATTTT
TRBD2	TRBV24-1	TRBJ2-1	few	CATASSGGVYNEQFF	TGTGCCACCGCCTCGAGCGGGGGGGTATACAATGAGCAGTTCTTC
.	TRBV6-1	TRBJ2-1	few	CASSDGGGTNEQFF	TGTGCCAGCAGTGATGGGGGTGGCACCAATGAGCAGTTCTTC
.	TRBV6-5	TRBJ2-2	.	CASSTPTVMRPGELFF	TGTGCCAGCAGTACCCCGACAGTTATGCGTCCCGGGGAGCTGTTTTTT
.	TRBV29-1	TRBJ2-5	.	CSVEEGGPSETQYF	TGCAGCGTTGAGGAGGGGGGGCCTTCAGAGACCCAGTACTTC
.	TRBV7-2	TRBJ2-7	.	CASTVQVSSYEQYF	TGTGCTTCCACGGTCCAAGTGAGCTCCTACGAGCAGTACTTC
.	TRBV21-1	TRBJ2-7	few	CARTGDAAYEQYF	TGTGCCAGAACAGGGGATGCCGCCTACGAGCAGTACTTC
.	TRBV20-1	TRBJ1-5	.	CSASVPGGYQPQHF	TGCAGTGCTAGCGTACCGGGGGGCTATCAGCCCCAGCATTTT
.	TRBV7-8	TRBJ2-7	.	CASSLVPGSSYEQYF	TGTGCCAGCAGCTTAGTCCCGGGGAGCTCCTACGAGCAGTACTTC
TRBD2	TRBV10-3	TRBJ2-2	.	CAISEHLAGGNTGELFF	TGTGCCATCAGTGAACATCTAGCGGGGGGGAACACCGGGGAGCTGTTTTTT
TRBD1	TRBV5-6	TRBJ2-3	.	CASSLPTGADTQYF	TGTGCCAGCAGCTTGCCGACAGGGGCAGATACGCAGTATTTT
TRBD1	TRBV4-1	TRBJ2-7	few	CASSQDPDRVYEQYF	TGCGCCAGCAGCCAAGATCCGGACAGGGTGTACGAGCAGTACTTC
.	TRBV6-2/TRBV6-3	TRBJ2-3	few	CASSGGLSIADTQYF	TGTGCCAGCAGTGGAGGACTATCCATCGCAGATACGCAGTATTTT
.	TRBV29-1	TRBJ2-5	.	CSVDSGGERETQYF	TGCAGCGTTGACAGTGGTGGGGAACGAGAGACCCAGTACTTC
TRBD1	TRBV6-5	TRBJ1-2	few	CASSSYRGPSNYGYTF	TGTGCCAGCAGTTCCTACAGGGGCCCCTCTAACTATGGCTACACCTTC
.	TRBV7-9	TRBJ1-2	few	CASSLDGPTYTF	TGTGCCAGCAGCTTAGATGGGCCTACGTACACCTTC
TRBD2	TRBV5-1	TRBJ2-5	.	CASRISGEEETQYF	TGCGCCAGCAGGATTAGCGGGGAAGAGGAGACCCAGTACTTC